This section outlines one T cell receptor beta chain sequence together with its context. Antigen: not known. Some clones are missing from TCRdb's copy, which holds only in-frame ones; the method was immunoSEQ multiplex PCR. The table records roughly 86,000 clones, about four fifths of them present only once. The source of the sample is a study of a mutant IDH1 vaccine in newly diagnosed glioma. Overall study results and limits: Evidence of vaccine-induced immune responses was documented in roughly 93% of patients.

With 4 bases clipped from V and 3 bases from J, the junction kept 4 bases outside the gene matches. The CDR3 is 15 amino acids. Germline V gene data show CDR1 as SGHRS and CDR2 as YFSETQ. This sample's time point: baseline, week 1 (first vaccination visit). The treatment is: pre-vaccination baseline after standard-of-care therapy. There were new WHO grade 3 or 4 astrocytomas in the donors, and these were IDH1-mutant and ATRX-lost. The material sequenced was PBMCs, taken from a glioma patient treated with radiotherapy, temozolomide or both. This TCR was recovered from a man in his forties with glioma. The chain couples TRBV5-1 to TRBJ2-1; 10 nucleotides agree with TRBD2. In DNA form, the CDR3 reads TGCGCCAGCAGCCCGTGGACTAGCGGCTACAATGAGCAGTTCTTC. This codes for CASSPWTSGYNEQFF.